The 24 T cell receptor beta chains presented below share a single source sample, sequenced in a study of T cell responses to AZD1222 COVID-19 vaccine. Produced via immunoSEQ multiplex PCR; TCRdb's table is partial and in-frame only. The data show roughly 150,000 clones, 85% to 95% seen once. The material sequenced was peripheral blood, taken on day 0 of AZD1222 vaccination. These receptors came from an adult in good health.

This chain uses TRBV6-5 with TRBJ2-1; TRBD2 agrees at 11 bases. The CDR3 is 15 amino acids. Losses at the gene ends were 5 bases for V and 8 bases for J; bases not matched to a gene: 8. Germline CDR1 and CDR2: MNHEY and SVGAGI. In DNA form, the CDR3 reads TGTGCCAGCAGTCTCCCTAGCGGGAGGATTCATGAGCAGTTCTTC. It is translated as CASSLPSGRIHEQFF.

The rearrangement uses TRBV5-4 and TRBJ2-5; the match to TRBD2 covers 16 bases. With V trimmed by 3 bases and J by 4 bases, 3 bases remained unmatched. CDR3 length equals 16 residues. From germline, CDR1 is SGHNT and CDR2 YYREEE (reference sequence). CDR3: CASSSGTSGRAETQYF. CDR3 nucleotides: TGTGCCAGCAGCTCGGGGACTAGCGGGAGGGCAGAGACCCAGTACTTC.

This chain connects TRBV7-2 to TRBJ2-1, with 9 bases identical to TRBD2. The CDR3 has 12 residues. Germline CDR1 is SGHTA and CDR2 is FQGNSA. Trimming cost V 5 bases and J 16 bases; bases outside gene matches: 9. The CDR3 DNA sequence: TGTGCCAGCAGCCGAGCGGGAGGCCCTCTCTTCTTC. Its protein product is CASSRAGGPLFF.

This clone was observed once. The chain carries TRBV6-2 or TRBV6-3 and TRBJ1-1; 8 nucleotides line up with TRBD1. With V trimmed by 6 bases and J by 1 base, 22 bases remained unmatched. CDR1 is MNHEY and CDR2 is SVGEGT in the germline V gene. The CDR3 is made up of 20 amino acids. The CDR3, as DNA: TGTGCCAGCAGCCCTGGACAGGGAGTAGGTCTTCCTTTTGGGAACACTGAAGCTTTCTTT. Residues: CASSPGQGVGLPFGNTEAFF.

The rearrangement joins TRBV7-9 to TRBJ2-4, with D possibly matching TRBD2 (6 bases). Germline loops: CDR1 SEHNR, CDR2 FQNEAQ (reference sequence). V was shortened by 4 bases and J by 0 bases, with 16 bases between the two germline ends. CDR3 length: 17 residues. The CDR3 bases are TGTGCCAGCAGCTCCGGCGGGACTGCCGTAGCCAAAAACATTCAGTACTTC. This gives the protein CASSSGGTAVAKNIQYF.

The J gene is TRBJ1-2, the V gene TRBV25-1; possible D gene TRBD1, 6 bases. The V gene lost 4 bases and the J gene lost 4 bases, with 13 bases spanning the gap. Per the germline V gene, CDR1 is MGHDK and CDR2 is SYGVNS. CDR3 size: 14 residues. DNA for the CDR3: TGTGCCAGCAGTGCAACCGGGACACTCTATGGCTACACCTTC. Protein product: CASSATGTLYGYTF.

The CDR3 nucleotides read TGTGCCGGGGGAGTCTCGGGGGCCAACGTCCTGACTTTC. Its protein product is CAGGVSGANVLTF. V and J are TRBV19 and TRBJ2-6; D might be TRBD1 or TRBD2, each matching 5 bases. In germline, CDR1 is LNHDA, CDR2 SQIVND (reference sequence). The CDR3 has 13 amino acids. V lost 11 bases to trimming and J lost 4 bases, with 12 bases between them.

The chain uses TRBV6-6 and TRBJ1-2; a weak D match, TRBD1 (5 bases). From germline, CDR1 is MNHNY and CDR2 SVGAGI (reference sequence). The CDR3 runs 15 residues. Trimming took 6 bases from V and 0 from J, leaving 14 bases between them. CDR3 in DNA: TGTGCCAGCAGATACCTTGGGGGATCTAACTATGGCTACACCTTC. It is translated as CASRYLGGSNYGYTF.

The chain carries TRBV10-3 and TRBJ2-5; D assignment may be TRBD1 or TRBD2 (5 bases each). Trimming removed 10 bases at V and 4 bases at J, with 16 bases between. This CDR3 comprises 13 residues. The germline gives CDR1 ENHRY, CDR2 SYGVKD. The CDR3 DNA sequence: TGTGCCACCACACGGGACCTGCTAGAGACCCAGTACTTC. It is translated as CATTRDLLETQYF.

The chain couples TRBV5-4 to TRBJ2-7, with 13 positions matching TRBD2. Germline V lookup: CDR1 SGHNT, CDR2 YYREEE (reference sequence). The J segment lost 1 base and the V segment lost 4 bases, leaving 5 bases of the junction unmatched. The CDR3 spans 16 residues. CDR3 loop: CASSVGLAGISYEQYF. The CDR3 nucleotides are TGTGCCAGCAGCGTGGGACTAGCGGGAATATCCTACGAGCAGTACTTC.

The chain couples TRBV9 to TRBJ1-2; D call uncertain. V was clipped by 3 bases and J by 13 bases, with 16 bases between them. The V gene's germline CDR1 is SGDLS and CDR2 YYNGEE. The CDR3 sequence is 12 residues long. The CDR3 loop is CASSALSGEFTF. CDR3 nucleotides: TGTGCCAGCAGCGCATTGTCCGGGGAGTTCACCTTC.

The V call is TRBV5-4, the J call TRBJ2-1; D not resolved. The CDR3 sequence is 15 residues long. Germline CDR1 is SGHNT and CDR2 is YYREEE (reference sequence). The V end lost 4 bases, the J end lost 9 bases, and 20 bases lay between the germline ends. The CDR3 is CASSPGQEQVGEQFF. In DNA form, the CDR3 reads TGTGCCAGCAGCCCCGGTCAGGAGCAGGTGGGTGAGCAGTTCTTC.

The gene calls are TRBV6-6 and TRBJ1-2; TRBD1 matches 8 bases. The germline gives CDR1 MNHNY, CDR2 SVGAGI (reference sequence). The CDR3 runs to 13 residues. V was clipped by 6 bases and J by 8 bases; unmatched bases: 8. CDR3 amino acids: CASSRGQGYGYTF. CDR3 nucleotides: TGTGCCAGCAGCCGAGGACAGGGATACGGCTACACCTTC.

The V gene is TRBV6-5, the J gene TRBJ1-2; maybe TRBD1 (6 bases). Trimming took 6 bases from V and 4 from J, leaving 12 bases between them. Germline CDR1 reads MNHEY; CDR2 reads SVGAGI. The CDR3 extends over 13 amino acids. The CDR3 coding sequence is TGTGCCAGCAGCCGGGGAGGGGGCTATGGCTACACCTTC. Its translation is CASSRGGGYGYTF.

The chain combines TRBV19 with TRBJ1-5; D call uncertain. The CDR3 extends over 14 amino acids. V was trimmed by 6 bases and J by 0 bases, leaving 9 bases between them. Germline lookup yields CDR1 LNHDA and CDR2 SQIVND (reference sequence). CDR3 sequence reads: CASSHRVSNQPQHF. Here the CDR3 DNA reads TGTGCCAGTAGCCATAGGGTTAGCAATCAGCCCCAGCATTTT.

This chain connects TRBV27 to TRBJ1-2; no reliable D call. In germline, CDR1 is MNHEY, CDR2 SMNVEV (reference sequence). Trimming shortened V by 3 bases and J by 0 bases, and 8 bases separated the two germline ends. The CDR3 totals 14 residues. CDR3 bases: TGTGCCAGCAGTTTCCGAGCAGCTAACTATGGCTACACCTTC. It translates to CASSFRAANYGYTF.

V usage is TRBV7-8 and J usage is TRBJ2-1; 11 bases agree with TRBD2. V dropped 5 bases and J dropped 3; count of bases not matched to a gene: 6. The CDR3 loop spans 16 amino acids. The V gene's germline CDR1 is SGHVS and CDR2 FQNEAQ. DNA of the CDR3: TGTGCCAGCAGCCGCGGACTAGCGGGCTTCTACAATGAGCAGTTCTTC. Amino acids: CASSRGLAGFYNEQFF.

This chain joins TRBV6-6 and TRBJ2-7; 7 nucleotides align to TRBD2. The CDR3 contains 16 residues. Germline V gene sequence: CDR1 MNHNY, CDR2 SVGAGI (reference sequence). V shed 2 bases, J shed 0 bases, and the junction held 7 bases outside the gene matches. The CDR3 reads CASSYALADLSYEQYF. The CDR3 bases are TGTGCCAGCAGTTACGCCCTAGCGGACCTCTCCTACGAGCAGTACTTC.

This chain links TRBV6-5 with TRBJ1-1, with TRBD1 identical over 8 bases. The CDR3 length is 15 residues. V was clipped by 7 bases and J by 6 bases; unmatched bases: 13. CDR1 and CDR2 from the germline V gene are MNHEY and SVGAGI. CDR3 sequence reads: CASINQGARVAEAFF. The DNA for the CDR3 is TGTGCCAGCATTAACCAGGGGGCGAGAGTCGCTGAAGCTTTCTTT.

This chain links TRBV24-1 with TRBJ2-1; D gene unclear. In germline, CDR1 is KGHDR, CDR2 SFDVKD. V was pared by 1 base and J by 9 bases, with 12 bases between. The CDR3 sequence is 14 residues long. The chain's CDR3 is CATSDLDWLGEQFF. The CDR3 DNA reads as TGTGCCACCAGTGATTTAGACTGGCTTGGTGAGCAGTTCTTC.

In DNA, the CDR3 is TGTGCCACCAGCAGAGATTTCTACTCCAAGACCACTGAAGCTTTCTTT. This sequence encodes CATSRDFYSKTTEAFF. V usage is TRBV15 and J usage is TRBJ1-1; D unresolved. The CDR3 contains 16 residues. The V gene lost 0 bases and the J gene lost 4 bases, with 15 bases spanning the gap. The germline gives CDR1 LNHNV, CDR2 YYDKDF (reference sequence).

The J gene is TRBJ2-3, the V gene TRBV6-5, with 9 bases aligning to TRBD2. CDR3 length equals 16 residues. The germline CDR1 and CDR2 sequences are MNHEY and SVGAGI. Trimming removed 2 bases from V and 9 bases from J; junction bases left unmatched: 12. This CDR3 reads CASSYGGGGESGTQYF. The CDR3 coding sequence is TGTGCCAGCAGTTACGGCGGCGGGGGGGAAAGTGGGACGCAGTATTTT.

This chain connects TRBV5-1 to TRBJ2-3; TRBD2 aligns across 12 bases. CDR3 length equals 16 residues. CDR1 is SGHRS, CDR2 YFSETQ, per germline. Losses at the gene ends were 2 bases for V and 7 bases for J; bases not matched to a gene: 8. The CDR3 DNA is TGCGCCAGCAGCTTCCTACTAGCGGGGGGTCGAAATACGCAGTATTTT. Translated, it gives CASSFLLAGGRNTQYF.

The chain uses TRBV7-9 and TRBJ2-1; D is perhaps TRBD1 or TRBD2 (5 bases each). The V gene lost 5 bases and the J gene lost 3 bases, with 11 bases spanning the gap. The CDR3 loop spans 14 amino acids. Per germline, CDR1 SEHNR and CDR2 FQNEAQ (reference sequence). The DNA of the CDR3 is TGTGCCAGCAGCCTCCCGAGGGGCTACAATGAGCAGTTCTTC. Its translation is CASSLPRGYNEQFF. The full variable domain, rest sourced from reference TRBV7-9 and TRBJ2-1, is DTGVSQNPRHKITKRGQNVTFRCDPISEHNRLYWYRQTLGQGPEFLTYFQNEAQLEKSRLLSDRFSAERPKGSFSTLEIQRTEQGDSAMYLCASSLPRGYNEQFFGPGTRLTVL.